These 14 T cell receptor beta chains came from one sample sequenced in a study of blood T cell repertoires in COVID-19. Data came from immunoSEQ multiplex PCR; TCRdb stores just in-frame clones and leaves some out. The profile shows some 150,000 clones, 75% to 90% of them singletons. Sequencing was done on a sample of peripheral blood. These receptors were collected from a man aged 50 to 60 with active COVID-19.

J is TRBJ2-1 and V is TRBV5-1, with D perhaps TRBD1 (6 bases). The CDR3 sequence is 13 residues long. Germline lookup yields CDR1 SGHRS and CDR2 YFSETQ. V lost 0 bases and J lost 8, with 9 bases in between. CDR3 bases: TGCGCCAGCAGCTTGGACAGGGTCGATGAGCAGTTCTTC. It translates to CASSLDRVDEQFF.

As for this clone: A read error may produce the germline difference seen at one junction end. V is TRBV11-1 and J is TRBJ1-2, with TRBD1 matching 8 bases. Germline V CDR1 and CDR2: SGHAT, FQDESV (reference sequence). The CDR3 is 11 amino acids. CDR3 bases: TGTGCCAGCAGCTTTGACAGGGGACAGAACTTC. Protein sequence: CASSFDRGQNF.

The chain uses TRBV3-1 (or the pseudogene TRBV3-2) and TRBJ2-7, with no clear D. The CDR3 covers 14 residues. V was pared by 2 bases and J by 7 bases, with 15 bases between. From germline, CDR1 is LGHDT and CDR2 YNNKEL (reference sequence). The DNA for the CDR3 is TGTGCCAGCAGCCAAAGGCAGCGTAGGCGGGAGCAGTACTTC. Residues: CASSQRQRRREQYF.

This clone appeared a single time. The V gene is TRBV9, the J gene TRBJ2-1, with 8 bases matching TRBD2. The V gene end was trimmed by 3 bases and the J gene end by 8 bases; junction bases not matched to a gene: 13. This CDR3 has 16 residues. Germline assignment: CDR1 SGDLS and CDR2 YYNGEE. The CDR3 is CASSASQRGRRDEQFF. The CDR3 coding sequence is TGTGCCAGCAGCGCGAGTCAGCGGGGGAGACGAGATGAGCAGTTCTTC.

The V gene is TRBV5-4, the J gene TRBJ1-1, with 10 bases aligning to TRBD1. This CDR3 comprises 15 residues. V trimming: 0 bases; J trimming: 3 bases; junction bases outside the gene matches: 2. Germline assignment: CDR1 SGHNT and CDR2 YYREEE (reference sequence). The CDR3 bases are TGTGCCAGCAGCTTGGATGGGACAGGGGACACTGAAGCTTTCTTT. This translates into CASSLDGTGDTEAFF.

This clone appeared a single time. The chain is built from TRBV11-2 and TRBJ1-2; D is unclear. Trimming shortened V by 5 bases and J by 6 bases, and 16 bases separated the two germline ends. From germline, CDR1 is SGHAT and CDR2 FQNNGV. The CDR3 has 14 residues. CDR3 region: CASSPGLQFDGYTF. CDR3 nucleotides: TGTGCCAGCAGCCCCGGTCTCCAATTTGATGGCTACACCTTC.

The genes are TRBV12-3 or TRBV12-4 and TRBJ1-4; the D gene is possibly TRBD1 (6 bases). The CDR3 is 13 residues long. Trimming left V 5 bases short and J 13 bases short, with 17 bases between. CDR3 sequence (DNA): TGTGCCAGCAGTCTTTCCCTTACAGGGTCACTGTTTTTT. Its protein is CASSLSLTGSLFF.

The chain is built from TRBV4-2 and TRBJ2-1; D ambiguous. With 3 bases removed from V and 8 bases from J, the gap between germline ends came to 14 bases. CDR3 length equals 14 residues. Per the germline V gene, CDR1 is LGHNA and CDR2 is YNFKEQ. This CDR3 is CASSHETRPDEQFF. CDR3 sequence (DNA): TGTGCCAGCAGCCACGAGACTCGCCCCGATGAGCAGTTCTTC.

The rearrangement uses TRBV13 and TRBJ2-3, with D possibly TRBD1 on 6 matching bases. V was clipped by 5 bases and J by 6 bases, with 24 bases between them. The CDR3 runs to 17 residues. From germline, CDR1 is PRHDT and CDR2 FYEKMQ (reference sequence). The CDR3 loop reads CASSLRSTGIVRDTQYF. The CDR3 nucleotides read TGTGCCAGCAGCCTCCGTTCCACAGGGATCGTAAGGGATACGCAGTATTTT.

The J gene is TRBJ2-5, the V gene TRBV11-2, with a possible D match to TRBD2 (5 bases). The CDR3 has 13 amino acids. Germline CDR1 and CDR2: SGHAT and FQNNGV. V was shortened by 5 bases and J by 9 bases, with 16 bases between the two germline ends. CDR3 amino acids: CASSIDGVLAQYF. CDR3 nucleotides: TGTGCCAGCAGCATCGACGGGGTGCTGGCCCAGTACTTC.

V and J are TRBV18 and TRBJ2-5; D uncertain. Trimming took off 6 bases at V and 2 bases at J, with 22 bases between the two ends. CDR3 length: 17 residues. Germline values: CDR1 KGHSH, CDR2 LQKENI. CDR3 amino acids: CASSPRGAPTIQETQYF. The CDR3 coding sequence is TGTGCCAGCTCCCCTCGAGGCGCCCCAACCATACAAGAGACCCAGTACTTC.

The chain joins TRBV3-1 (or the pseudogene TRBV3-2) to TRBJ1-1, with 7 bases fitting TRBD1. J was trimmed by 1 base and V by 3 bases; bases with no gene match: 11. Germline V lookup: CDR1 LGHDT, CDR2 YNNKEL (reference sequence). This CDR3 contains 17 residues. CDR3 bases: TGTGCCAGCAGCCAGGAACAGGGGCCCGTTGGGAACACTGAAGCTTTCTTT. Translated: CASSQEQGPVGNTEAFF.

The chain uses TRBV11-2 and TRBJ2-7; TRBD2 matches 9 bases. The germline CDR1 and CDR2 sequences are SGHAT and FQNNGV. The CDR3 length is 16 residues. V lost 1 base, J lost 6 bases, and 10 bases stayed unmatched. CDR3 DNA: TGTGCCAGCAGCTTAGCTAGCGGGGCCGCCGGGGGCGAGCAGTACTTC. Translated, it gives CASSLASGAAGGEQYF.

V and J are TRBV4-1 and TRBJ1-2, with 8 bases lining up with TRBD1. The ends lost 3 bases at V and 6 bases at J; junction bases unmatched: 12. CDR1 and CDR2 from the germline V gene are MGHRA and YSYEKL. The CDR3 runs 16 residues. CDR3 sequence: CASSHTRNRGIDGYTF. CDR3 sequence (DNA): TGCGCCAGCAGCCACACAAGGAACAGGGGGATAGATGGCTACACCTTC.